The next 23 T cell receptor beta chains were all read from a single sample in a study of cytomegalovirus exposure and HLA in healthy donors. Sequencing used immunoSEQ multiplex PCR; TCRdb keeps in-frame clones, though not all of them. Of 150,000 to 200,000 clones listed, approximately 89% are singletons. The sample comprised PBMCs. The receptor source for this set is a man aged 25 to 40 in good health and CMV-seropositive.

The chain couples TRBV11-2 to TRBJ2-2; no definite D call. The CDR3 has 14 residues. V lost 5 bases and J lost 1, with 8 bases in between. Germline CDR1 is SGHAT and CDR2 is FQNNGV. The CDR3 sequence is CASSGLLNTGELFF. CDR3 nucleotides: TGTGCCAGCAGCGGGCTTTTGAACACCGGGGAGCTGTTTTTT.

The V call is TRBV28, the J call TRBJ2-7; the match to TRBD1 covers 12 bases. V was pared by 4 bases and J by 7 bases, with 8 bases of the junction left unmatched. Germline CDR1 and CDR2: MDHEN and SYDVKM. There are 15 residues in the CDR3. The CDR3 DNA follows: TGTGCCAGCAGTTCCGGTGGGACAGGGGGCGGTGAGCAGTACTTC. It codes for CASSSGGTGGGEQYF.

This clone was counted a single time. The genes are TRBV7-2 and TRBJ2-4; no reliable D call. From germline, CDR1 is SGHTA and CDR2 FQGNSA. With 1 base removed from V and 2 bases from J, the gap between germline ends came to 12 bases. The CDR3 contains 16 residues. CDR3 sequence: CASSLVQWRPKNIQYF. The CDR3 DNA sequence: TGTGCCAGCAGCTTAGTACAGTGGCGGCCCAAAAACATTCAGTACTTC.

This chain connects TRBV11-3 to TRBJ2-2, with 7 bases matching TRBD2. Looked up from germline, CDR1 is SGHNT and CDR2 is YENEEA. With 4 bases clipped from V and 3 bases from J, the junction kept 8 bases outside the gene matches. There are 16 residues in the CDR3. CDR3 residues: CASSYRGGIDTGELFF. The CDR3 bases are TGTGCCAGCAGCTACCGGGGAGGGATCGACACCGGGGAGCTGTTTTTT.

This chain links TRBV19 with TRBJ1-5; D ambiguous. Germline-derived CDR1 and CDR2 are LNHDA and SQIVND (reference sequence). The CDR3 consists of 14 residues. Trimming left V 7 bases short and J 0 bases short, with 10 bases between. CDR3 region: CASIGQTSNQPQHF. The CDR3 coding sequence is TGTGCCAGTATCGGGCAGACTAGCAATCAGCCCCAGCATTTT.

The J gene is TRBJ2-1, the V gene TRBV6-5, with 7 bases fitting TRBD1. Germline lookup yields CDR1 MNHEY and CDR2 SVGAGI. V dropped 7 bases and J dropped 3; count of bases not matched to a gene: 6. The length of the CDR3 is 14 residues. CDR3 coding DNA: TGTGCCAGCAACAGACAGGGCTTCTACAATGAGCAGTTCTTC. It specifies CASNRQGFYNEQFF.

CDR3 residues: CASSLGSANQPQHF. The CDR3, as DNA: TGCGCCAGCAGCTTAGGCAGTGCGAATCAGCCCCAGCATTTT. The chain links TRBV5-1 to TRBJ1-5; D is unclear. Trimming cost V 2 bases and J 4 bases, with 10 bases left between them. The length of the CDR3 is 14 residues. CDR1 is SGHRS and CDR2 is YFSETQ in the germline V gene.

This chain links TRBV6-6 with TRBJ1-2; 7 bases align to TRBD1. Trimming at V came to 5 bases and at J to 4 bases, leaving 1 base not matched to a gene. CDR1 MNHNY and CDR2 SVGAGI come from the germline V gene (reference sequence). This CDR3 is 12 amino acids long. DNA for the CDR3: TGTGCCAGCAGTAGGGACAGCTATGGCTACACCTTC. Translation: CASSRDSYGYTF.

This chain's CDR3 is CASSLGSTEAFF. Here the CDR3 DNA reads TGCGCCAGCAGCTTGGGGTCCACTGAAGCTTTCTTT. V usage is TRBV5-1 and J usage is TRBJ1-1, with D hard to call. The CDR3 contains 12 residues. The V and J ends lost 0 bases and 4 bases respectively, with 4 bases between them. Germline V gene data show CDR1 as SGHRS and CDR2 as YFSETQ.

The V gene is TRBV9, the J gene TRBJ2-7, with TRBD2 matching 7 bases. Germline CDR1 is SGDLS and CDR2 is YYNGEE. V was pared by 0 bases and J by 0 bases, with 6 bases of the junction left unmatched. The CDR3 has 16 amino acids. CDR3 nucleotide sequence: TGTGCCAGCAGCGTAGAGTTGGGCGGGAGCTCCTACGAGCAGTACTTC. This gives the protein CASSVELGGSSYEQYF.

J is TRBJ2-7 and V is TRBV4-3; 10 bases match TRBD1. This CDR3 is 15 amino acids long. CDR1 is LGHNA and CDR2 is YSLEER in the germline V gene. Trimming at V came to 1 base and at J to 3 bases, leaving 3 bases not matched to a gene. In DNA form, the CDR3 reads TGCGCCAGCAGCCAAGGAGGGACAGGGGTCTACGAGCAGTACTTC. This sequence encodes CASSQGGTGVYEQYF.

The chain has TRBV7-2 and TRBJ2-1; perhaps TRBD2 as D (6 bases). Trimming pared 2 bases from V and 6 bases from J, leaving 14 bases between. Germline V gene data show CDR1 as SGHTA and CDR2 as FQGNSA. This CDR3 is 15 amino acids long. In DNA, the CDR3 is TGTGCCAGCAGCTTAAGCCCAGTCGGGGGCAATGAGCAGTTCTTC. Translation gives CASSLSPVGGNEQFF.

DNA for the CDR3: TGTGCCAGCAGTGAAGAGTGGTGGTGGGACGGGGAGCTGTTTTTT. It specifies CASSEEWWWDGELFF. This chain connects TRBV6-1 to TRBJ2-2; D remains ambiguous. Germline V gene lookup returns CDR1 MNHNS and CDR2 SASEGT. There are 15 residues in the CDR3. V lost 1 base and J 7 bases, leaving 13 bases between the germline ends.

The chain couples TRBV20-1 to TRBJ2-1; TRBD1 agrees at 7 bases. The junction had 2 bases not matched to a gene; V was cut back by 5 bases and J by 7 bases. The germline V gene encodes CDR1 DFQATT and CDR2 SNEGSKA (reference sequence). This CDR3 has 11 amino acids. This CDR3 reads CSALQGNEQFF. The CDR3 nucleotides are TGCAGTGCTTTACAGGGGAATGAGCAGTTCTTC.

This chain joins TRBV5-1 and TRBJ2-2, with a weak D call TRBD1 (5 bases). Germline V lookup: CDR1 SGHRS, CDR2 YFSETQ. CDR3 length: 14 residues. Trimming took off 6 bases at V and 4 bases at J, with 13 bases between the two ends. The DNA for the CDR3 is TGCGCCAGCAATCCTACAGGCAGCACCGGGGAGCTGTTTTTT. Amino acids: CASNPTGSTGELFF.

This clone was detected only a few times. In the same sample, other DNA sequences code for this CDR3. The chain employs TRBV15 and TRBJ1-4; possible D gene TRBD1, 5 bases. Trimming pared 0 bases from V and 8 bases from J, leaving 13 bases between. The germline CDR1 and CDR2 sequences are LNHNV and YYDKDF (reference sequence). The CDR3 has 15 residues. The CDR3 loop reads CATSREGQAGEKLFF. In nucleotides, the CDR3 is TGTGCCACCAGCAGAGAGGGGCAGGCGGGCGAAAAACTGTTTTTT.

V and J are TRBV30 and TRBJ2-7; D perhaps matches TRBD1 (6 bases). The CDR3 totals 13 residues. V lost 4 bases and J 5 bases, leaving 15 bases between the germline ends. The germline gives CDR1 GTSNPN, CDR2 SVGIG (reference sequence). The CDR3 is CAWITRTGNEQYF. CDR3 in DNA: TGTGCCTGGATAACCCGTACAGGGAACGAGCAGTACTTC.

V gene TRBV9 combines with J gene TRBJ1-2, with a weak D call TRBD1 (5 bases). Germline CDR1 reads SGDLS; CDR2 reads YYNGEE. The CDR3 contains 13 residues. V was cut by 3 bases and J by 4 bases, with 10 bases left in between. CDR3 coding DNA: TGTGCCAGCAGCGGCGGGGGTTCCTATGGCTACACCTTC. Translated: CASSGGGSYGYTF.

CDR3 loop: CASSGGLAGDSGHEQYF. The CDR3 DNA reads TGTGCCAGCAGCGGCGGACTAGCGGGAGATAGTGGCCACGAGCAGTACTTC. The chain employs TRBV9 and TRBJ2-7; 13 bases map to TRBD2. V lost 3 bases to trimming and J lost 5 bases; unmatched junction nucleotides: 11. The CDR3 is 17 amino acids. Germline loops: CDR1 SGDLS, CDR2 YYNGEE.

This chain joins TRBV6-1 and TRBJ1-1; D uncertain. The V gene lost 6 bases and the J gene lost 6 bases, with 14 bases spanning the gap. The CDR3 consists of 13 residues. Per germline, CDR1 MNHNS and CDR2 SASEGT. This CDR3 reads CASSPPPPSEAFF. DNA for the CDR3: TGTGCCAGCAGCCCCCCCCCACCGTCTGAAGCTTTCTTT.

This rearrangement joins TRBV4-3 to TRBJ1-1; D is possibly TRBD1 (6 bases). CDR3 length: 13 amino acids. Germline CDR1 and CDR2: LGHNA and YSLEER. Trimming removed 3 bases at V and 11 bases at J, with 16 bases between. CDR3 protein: CASSQTGGTWAFF. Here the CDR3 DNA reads TGCGCCAGCAGCCAGACTGGGGGCACTTGGGCTTTCTTT.

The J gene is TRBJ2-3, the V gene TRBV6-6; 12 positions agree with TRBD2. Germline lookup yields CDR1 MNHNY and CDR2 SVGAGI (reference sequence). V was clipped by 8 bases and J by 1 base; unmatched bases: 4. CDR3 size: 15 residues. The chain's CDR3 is CASYRTSGGTDTQYF. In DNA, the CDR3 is TGTGCCAGCTATCGGACTAGCGGGGGCACAGATACGCAGTATTTT.

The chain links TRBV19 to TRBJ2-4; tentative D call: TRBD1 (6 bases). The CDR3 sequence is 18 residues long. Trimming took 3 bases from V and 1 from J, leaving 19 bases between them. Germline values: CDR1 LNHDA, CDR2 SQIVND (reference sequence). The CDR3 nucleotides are TGTGCCAGTAGTATTTCTTCGGCGCCTACAGGGGCCAAAAACATTCAGTACTTC. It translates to CASSISSAPTGAKNIQYF.